These 10 T cell receptor beta chains were sequenced from one sample in a study of molecular identifiers for immune sequencing clone quantification. TCRdb used MiXCR to reprocess the PCR reads, holding one entry per CDR3 protein. The table records some 590,000 distinct CDR3 sequences, about 25% of them present only once. Sequenced input: naive CD8+ T cells from blood, with Jurkat cell RNA spiked in. The subset: FACS-sorted CD8+CD4-CCR7+CD45RA+ naive T cells. The receptor source for this set is a human donor in good health. Some libraries in this study had Jurkat cell RNA spiked in.

This clonotype has ten or more counts. This chain links TRBV6-2 or TRBV6-3 with TRBJ2-7; 9 bases agree with TRBD1. CDR1 is MNHEY and CDR2 is SVGEGT in the germline V gene. With 7 bases clipped from V and 2 bases from J, the junction kept 9 bases outside the gene matches. The length of the CDR3 is 15 residues. CDR3 nucleotide sequence: TGTGCCAGCAATGAACCGGGACAGGGACCCTACGAGCAGTACTTC. Its protein product is CASNEPGQGPYEQYF.

The rearrangement links TRBV30 to TRBJ1-1; D gene unclear. The CDR3 is 11 residues long. The germline gives CDR1 GTSNPN, CDR2 SVGIG (reference sequence). Trimming removed 0 bases from V and 11 bases from J, with 10 bases in between. DNA for the CDR3: TGTGCCTGGAGTGTCTCCCCGTCGGCTTTCTTT. This sequence encodes CAWSVSPSAFF. Combining the CDR3 with reference TRBV30 and TRBJ1-1 gives the whole variable domain SQTIHQWPATLVQPVGSPLSLECTVEGTSNPNLYWYRQAAGRGLQLLFYSVGIGQISSEVPQNLSASRPQDRQFILSSKKLLLSDSGFYLCAWSVSPSAFFGQGTRLTVV.

This clonotype was recorded many times. The DNA for the CDR3 is TGCAGTGCTGCTTCCCCCAGAGCCTACGAGCAGTACTTC. It codes for CSAASPRAYEQYF. The rearrangement joins TRBV20-1 to TRBJ2-7; D ambiguous. CDR1 and CDR2 (germline): DFQATT, SNEGSKA (reference sequence). The CDR3 is 13 residues long. Trimming shortened V by 5 bases and J by 2 bases, and 13 bases separated the two germline ends.

The count of this clonotype is one. The chain uses TRBV7-9 and TRBJ2-1; 11 bases fit TRBD2. The length of the CDR3 is 15 residues. The trim removed 3 bases at V and 8 bases at J, leaving 6 bases unmatched. Germline CDR1 is SEHNR and CDR2 is FQNEAQ (reference sequence). This chain's CDR3 is CASSFSGGARDEQFF. CDR3 bases: TGTGCCAGCAGCTTTAGCGGGGGGGCCCGGGATGAGCAGTTCTTC.

There are a few counts of this clonotype. The chain joins TRBV6-2 or TRBV6-3 to TRBJ1-4, with D maybe TRBD1 (5 bases). CDR1 is MNHEY, CDR2 SVGEGT, per germline. Trimming took 5 bases from V and 0 from J, leaving 16 bases between them. The CDR3 covers 17 residues. CDR3 DNA sequence: TGTGCCAGCAGTGAAATGGGACGTCCAGCAACTAATGAAAAACTGTTTTTT. Amino acid sequence: CASSEMGRPATNEKLFF.

Concerning this clonotype itself: One end of the junction is discordant with germline, which a read error may explain. V is TRBV7-2 and J is TRBJ1-2; D may be TRBD1 (6 bases). Germline values: CDR1 SGHTA, CDR2 FQGNSA. The CDR3 is 15 amino acids. The CDR3 nucleotides are TGTGCCAACAGCCTATGGACAGTACCCAACTATGGCTACACCTTC. Amino acid sequence: CANSLWTVPNYGYTF.

As for this clonotype: This may be a read error, as it is one base from a much larger clone. The conserved final phenylalanine or tryptophan is absent from the CDR3, which likely points to a read error. The rearrangement links TRBV6-5 to TRBJ1-1; D not resolved. CDR3 length: 12 residues. The germline V gene encodes CDR1 MNHEY and CDR2 SVGAGI. With 8 bases removed from V and 1 base from J, the gap between germline ends came to 8 bases. CDR3 amino acids: CASGWGNTEAFS. In DNA, the CDR3 is TGTGCCAGCGGTTGGGGGAACACTGAAGCTTTCTCT.

The sample holds many counts of this clonotype. The chain carries TRBV6-1 and TRBJ2-3; D is unclear. The CDR3 is 17 residues long. The germline V and J ends were trimmed by 3 bases and 2 bases, with 18 bases remaining between them. The germline CDR1 and CDR2 sequences are MNHNS and SASEGT. The CDR3 region has the DNA TGTGCCAGCAGTGAGGAGTTCGGGCTCTCAGTCACAGATACGCAGTATTTT. Amino acids: CASSEEFGLSVTDTQYF.

This clonotype turned up a few times. The chain links TRBV7-9 to TRBJ2-2, with D possibly called TRBD1 or TRBD2 (5 bases each). Trimming removed 0 bases at V and 4 bases at J, with 12 bases between. Germline CDR1 is SEHNR and CDR2 is FQNEAQ (reference sequence). This CDR3 has 16 residues. This CDR3 is CASSLAQGVATGELFF. CDR3 in DNA: TGTGCCAGCAGCTTAGCCCAGGGAGTAGCCACCGGGGAGCTGTTTTTT.

As concerns this clonotype: A far larger clone is one base from this, pointing to a likely read error. The DNA of the CDR3 is TGCGCCAGCAGCCAAGATCGGGTCAGCTCCTACGAGCAGTACTTC. Translating it yields CASSQDRVSSYEQYF. The J gene is TRBJ2-7, the V gene TRBV4-3, with no clear D. The CDR3 is 15 residues long. Germline V lookup: CDR1 LGHNA, CDR2 YSLEER. The V end was cut by 0 bases, the J end by 0 bases, with 9 bases between.